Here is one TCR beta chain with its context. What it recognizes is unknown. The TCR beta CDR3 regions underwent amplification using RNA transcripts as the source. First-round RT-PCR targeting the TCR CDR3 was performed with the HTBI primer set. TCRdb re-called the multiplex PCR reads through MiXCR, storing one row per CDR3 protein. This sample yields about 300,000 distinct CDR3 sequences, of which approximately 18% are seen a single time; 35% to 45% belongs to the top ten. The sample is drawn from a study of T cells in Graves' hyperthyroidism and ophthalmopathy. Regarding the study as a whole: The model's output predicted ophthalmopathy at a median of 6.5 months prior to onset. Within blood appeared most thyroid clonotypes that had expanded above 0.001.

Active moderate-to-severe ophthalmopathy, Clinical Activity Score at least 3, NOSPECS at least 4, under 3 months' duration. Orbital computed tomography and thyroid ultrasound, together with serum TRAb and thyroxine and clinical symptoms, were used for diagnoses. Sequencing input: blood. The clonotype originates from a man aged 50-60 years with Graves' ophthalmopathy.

The CDR3: CATSRGDRGYEQYF. Here the CDR3 DNA reads TGTGCCACCAGCAGGGGGGACAGAGGGTACGAGCAGTACTTC. The V gene is TRBV15, the J gene TRBJ2-7; 7 bases match TRBD1. Trimming removed 3 bases from V and 4 bases from J; junction bases left unmatched: 6. Germline CDR1 LNHNV, CDR2 YYDKDF (reference sequence). This CDR3 spans 14 amino acids.